These T cell receptor beta chains were read from a single sample in a study of identifying expanded T cells in peripheral blood. Using immunoSEQ multiplex PCR, the repertoire was profiled, and TCRdb retains in-frame clones only, with some absent. The data hold about 89,000 clones, with 70% to 90% observed a single time. The sample consisted of blood. The receptors stem from a person aged 18-69 years in good health. Both conserved end residues are part of each CDR3. The order of the fields is J gene, V gene, CDR3 protein.

TRBJ1-2 | TRBV7-9 | CASSFGGGGGGYTF
TRBJ2-3 | TRBV4-3 | CASSQGWAGQSTDTQYF
TRBJ2-1 | TRBV27 | CATRLGGATNEQFF
TRBJ1-2 | TRBV20-1 | CSAGDYGYTF
TRBJ1-6 | TRBV5-1 | CASTWDGSNSPLHF
TRBJ1-4 | TRBV2 | CASSDLGGSEKLFF
TRBJ1-1 | TRBV10-2 | CASSNGNTEAFF
TRBJ2-7 | TRBV28 | CASRTSGEYEQYF
TRBJ2-2 | TRBV4-1 | CASSREPRTPTNTGELFF
TRBJ1-1 | TRBV7-6 | CASSLAQGLTEAFF
TRBJ1-3 | TRBV14 | CASSQGKVSGNTIYF
TRBJ2-1 | TRBV7-2 | CASSTTLYNEQFF
TRBJ2-7 | TRBV6-5 | CASSFYRGGKNEQYF
TRBJ2-3 | TRBV2 | CASSRDRNTYTDTQYF
TRBJ2-3 | TRBV13 | CASSFNLGQLVGDTQYF
TRBJ2-5 | TRBV18 | CASSPPIGVQYF
TRBJ2-3 | TRBV4-3 | CASSQDYPFGVGRTSTDTQYF
TRBJ2-1 | TRBV19 | CASSLAVVLHNEQFF
TRBJ2-5 | TRBV6-5 | CASSYRDRQETQYF
TRBJ2-1 | TRBV7-7 | CASSLYPVGGQGYNEQFF
TRBJ1-4 | TRBV7-9 | CASSPPLGEAKKLFF
TRBJ2-7 | TRBV15 | CATSPETGAFYEQYF
TRBJ1-1 | TRBV7-8 | CASSLTGLTEAFF